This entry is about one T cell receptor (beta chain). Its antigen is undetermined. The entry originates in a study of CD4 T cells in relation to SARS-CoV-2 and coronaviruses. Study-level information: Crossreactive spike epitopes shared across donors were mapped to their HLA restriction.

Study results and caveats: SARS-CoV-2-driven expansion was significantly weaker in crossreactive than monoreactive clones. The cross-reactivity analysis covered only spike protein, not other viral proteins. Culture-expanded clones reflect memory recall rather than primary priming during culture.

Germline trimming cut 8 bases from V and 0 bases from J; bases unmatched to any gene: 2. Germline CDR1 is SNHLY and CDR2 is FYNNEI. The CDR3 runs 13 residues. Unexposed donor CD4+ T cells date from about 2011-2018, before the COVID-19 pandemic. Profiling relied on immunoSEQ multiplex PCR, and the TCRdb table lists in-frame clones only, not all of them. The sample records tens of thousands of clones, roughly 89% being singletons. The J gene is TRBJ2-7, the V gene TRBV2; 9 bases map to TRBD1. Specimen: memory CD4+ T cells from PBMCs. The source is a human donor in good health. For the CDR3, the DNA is TGTGCCAGCGGGACAGGGATCTCCTACGAGCAGTACTTC. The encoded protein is CASGTGISYEQYF.